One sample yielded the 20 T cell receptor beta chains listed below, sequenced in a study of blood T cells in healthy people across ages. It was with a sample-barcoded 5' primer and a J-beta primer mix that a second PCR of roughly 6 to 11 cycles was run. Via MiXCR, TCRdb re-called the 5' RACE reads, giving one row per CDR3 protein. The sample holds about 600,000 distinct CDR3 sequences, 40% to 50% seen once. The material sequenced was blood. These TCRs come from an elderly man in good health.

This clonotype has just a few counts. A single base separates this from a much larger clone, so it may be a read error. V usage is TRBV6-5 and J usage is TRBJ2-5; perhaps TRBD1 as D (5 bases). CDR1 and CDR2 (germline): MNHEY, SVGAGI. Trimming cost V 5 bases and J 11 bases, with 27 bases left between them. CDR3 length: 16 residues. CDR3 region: CASSPLRGRVDGEQYF. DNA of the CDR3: TGTGCCAGCAGTCCGCTACGTGGCAGGGTGGACGGTGAGCAGTACTTC.

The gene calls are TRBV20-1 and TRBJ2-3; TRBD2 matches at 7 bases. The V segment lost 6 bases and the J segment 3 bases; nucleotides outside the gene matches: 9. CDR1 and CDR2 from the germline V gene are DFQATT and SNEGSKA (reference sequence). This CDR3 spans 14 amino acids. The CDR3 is CSALGPSGTDTQYF. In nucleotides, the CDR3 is TGCAGTGCCCTAGGGCCTAGCGGAACAGATACGCAGTATTTT.

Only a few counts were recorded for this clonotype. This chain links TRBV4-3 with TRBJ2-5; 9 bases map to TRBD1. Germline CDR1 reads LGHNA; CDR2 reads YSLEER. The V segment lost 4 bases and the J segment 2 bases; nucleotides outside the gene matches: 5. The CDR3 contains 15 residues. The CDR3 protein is CASSRGDREQETQYF. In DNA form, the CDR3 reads TGCGCCAGCAGCCGTGGGGACAGGGAACAAGAGACCCAGTACTTC.

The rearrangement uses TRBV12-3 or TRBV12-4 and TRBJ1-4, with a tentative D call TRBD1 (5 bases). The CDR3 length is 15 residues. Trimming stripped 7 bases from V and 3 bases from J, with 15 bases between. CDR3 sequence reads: CASTDGGRANEKLFF. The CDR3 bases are TGTGCCAGCACCGACGGGGGTAGAGCTAATGAAAAACTGTTTTTT.

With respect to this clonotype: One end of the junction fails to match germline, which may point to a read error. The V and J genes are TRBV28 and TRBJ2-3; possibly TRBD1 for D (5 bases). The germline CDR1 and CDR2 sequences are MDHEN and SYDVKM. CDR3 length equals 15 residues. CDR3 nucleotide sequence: TGTGCCAACAGTTTACCCCAGGGAATGAGGGATACGCAGTATTTT. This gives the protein CANSLPQGMRDTQYF.

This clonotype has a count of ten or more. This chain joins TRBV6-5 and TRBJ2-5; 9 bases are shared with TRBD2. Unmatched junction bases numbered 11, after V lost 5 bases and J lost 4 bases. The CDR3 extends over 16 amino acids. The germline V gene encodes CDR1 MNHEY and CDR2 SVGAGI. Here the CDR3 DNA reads TGTGCCAGCAGTCCCCCCGGCGGGAGGGTACGAGAGACCCAGTACTTC. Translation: CASSPPGGRVRETQYF.

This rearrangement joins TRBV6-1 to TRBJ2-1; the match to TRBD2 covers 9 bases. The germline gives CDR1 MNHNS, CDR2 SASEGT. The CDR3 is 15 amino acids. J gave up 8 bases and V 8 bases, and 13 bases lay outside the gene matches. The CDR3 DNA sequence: TGTGCCAGCGGTCGCATAGCGGGAGAGGGGGATGAGCAGTTCTTC. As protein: CASGRIAGEGDEQFF.

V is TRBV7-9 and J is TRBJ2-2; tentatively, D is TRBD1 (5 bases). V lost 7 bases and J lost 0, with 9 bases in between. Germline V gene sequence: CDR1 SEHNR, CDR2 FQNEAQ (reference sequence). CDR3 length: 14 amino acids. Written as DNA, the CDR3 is TGTGCCAGCACCAGACAGACGAACACCGGGGAGCTGTTTTTT. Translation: CASTRQTNTGELFF.

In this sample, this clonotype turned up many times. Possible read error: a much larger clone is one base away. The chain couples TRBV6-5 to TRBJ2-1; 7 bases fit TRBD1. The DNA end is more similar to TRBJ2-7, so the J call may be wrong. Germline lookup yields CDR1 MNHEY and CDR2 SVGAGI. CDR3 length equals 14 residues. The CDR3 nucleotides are TGTGCCAGCAGAACCCCAGGGGGATACAATGAGCAGTACTTC. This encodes CASRTPGGYNEQYF.

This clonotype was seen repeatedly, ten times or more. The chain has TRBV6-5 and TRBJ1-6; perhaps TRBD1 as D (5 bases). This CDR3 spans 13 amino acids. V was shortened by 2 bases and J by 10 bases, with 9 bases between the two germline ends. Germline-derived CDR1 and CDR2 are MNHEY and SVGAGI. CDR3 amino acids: CASSYRGESPLHF. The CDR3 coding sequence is TGTGCCAGCAGTTACAGGGGAGAATCACCCCTCCACTTT.

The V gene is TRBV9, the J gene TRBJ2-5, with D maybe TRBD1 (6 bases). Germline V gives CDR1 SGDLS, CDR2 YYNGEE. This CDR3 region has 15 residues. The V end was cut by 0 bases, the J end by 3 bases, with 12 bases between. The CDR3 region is CASSVEGVKEETQYF. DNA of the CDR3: TGTGCCAGCAGCGTAGAGGGGGTGAAGGAAGAGACCCAGTACTTC.

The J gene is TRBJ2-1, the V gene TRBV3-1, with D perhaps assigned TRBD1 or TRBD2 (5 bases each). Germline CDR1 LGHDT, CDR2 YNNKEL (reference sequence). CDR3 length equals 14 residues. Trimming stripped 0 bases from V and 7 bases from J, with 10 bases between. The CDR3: CASSQDGGVNEQFF. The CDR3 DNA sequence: TGTGCCAGCAGCCAAGATGGGGGTGTTAATGAGCAGTTCTTC.

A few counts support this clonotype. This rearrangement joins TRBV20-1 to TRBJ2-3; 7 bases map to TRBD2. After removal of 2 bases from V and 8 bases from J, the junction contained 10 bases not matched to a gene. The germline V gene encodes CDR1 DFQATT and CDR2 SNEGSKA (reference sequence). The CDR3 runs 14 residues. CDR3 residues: CSARLSAGASTQYF. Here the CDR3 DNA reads TGCAGTGCTAGACTATCGGCGGGAGCAAGTACGCAGTATTTT.

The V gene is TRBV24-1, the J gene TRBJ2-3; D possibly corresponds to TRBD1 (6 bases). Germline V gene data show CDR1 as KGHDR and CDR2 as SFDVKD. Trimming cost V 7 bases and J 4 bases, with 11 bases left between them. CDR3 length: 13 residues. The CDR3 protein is CATSRGGADTQYF. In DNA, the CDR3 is TGTGCCACCAGCCGAGGGGGAGCAGATACGCAGTATTTT.

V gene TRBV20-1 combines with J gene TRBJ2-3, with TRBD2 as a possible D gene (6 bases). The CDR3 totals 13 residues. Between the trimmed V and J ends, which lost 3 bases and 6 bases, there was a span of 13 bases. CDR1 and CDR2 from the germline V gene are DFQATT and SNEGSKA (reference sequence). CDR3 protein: CSASREERDTQYF. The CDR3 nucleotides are TGCAGTGCTAGTAGGGAGGAAAGGGATACGCAGTATTTT.

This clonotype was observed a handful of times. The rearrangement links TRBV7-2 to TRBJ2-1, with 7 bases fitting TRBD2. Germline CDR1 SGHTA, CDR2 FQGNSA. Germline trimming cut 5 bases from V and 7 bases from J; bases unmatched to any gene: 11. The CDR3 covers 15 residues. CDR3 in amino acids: CASSPRELGGNEQFF. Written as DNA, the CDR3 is TGTGCCAGCAGCCCCCGGGAGCTGGGGGGGAATGAGCAGTTCTTC. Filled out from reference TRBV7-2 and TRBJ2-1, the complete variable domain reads GAGVSQSPSNKVTEKGKDVELRCDPISGHTALYWYRQSLGQGLEFLIYFQGNSAPDKSGLPSDRFSAERTGGSVSTLTIQRTQQEDSAVYLCASSPRELGGNEQFFGPGTRLTVL.

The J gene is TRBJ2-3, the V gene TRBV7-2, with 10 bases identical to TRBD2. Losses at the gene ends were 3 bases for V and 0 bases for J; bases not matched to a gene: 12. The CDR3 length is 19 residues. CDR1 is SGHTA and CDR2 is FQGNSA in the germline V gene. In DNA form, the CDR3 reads TGTGCCAGCAGCTTCGGAAGGCTAGCGGGGGCCCAAAGCACAGATACGCAGTATTTT. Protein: CASSFGRLAGAQSTDTQYF.

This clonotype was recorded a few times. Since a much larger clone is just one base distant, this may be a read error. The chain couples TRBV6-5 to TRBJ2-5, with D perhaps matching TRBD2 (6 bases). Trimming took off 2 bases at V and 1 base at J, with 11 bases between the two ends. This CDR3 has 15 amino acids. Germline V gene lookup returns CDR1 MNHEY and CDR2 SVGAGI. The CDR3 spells CASSYAWRAQETQYF. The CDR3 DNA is TGTGCCAGCAGTTACGCATGGAGGGCCCAAGAGACCCAGTACTTC.

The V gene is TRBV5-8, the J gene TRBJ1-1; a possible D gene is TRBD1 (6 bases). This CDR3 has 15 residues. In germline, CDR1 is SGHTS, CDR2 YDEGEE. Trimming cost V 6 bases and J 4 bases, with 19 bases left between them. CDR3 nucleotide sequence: TGTGCCAGCACCCTAATCCGGGGGCTCGGCACTGAAGCTTTCTTT. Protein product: CASTLIRGLGTEAFF.

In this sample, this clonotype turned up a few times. This chain's CDR3 is CASSSLIGLAGRNEQFF. The CDR3, as DNA: TGTGCCAGCAGCTCGCTAATCGGGCTAGCGGGACGAAATGAGCAGTTCTTC. J is TRBJ2-1 and V is TRBV5-6; 9 bases are shared with TRBD2. Germline V gene data show CDR1 as SGHDT and CDR2 as YYEEEE. After removal of 3 bases from V and 7 bases from J, the junction contained 14 bases not matched to a gene. The CDR3 spans 17 residues.